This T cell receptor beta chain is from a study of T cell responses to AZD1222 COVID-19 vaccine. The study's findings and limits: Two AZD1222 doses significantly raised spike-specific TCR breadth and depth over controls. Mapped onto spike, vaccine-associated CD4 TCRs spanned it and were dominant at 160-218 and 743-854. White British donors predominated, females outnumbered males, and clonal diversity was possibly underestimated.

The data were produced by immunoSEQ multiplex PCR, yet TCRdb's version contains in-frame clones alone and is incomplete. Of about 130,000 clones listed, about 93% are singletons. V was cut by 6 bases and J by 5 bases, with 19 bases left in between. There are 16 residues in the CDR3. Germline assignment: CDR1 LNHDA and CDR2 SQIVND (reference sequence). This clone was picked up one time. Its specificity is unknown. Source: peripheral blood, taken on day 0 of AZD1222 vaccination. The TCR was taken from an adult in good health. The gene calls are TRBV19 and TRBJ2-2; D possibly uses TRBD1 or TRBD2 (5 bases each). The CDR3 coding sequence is TGTGCCAGTAGCACTCTTCCGGGACGTCTGACCGGGGAGCTGTTTTTT. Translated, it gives CASSTLPGRLTGELFF.